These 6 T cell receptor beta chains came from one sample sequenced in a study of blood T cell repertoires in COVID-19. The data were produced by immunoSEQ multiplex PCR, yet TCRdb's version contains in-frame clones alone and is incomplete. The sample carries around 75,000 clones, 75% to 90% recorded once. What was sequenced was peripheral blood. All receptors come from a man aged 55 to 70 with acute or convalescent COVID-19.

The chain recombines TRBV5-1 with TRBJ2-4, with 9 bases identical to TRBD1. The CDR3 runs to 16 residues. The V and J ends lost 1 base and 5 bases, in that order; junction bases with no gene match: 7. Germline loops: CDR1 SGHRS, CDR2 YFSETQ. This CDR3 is CASSLSTGGIQNIQYF. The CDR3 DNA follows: TGCGCCAGCAGCTTGTCGACAGGGGGGATCCAAAACATTCAGTACTTC.

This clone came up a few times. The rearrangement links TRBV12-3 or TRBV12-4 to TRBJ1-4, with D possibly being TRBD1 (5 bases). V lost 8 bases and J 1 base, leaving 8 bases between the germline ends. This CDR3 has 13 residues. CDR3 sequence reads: CASVRGTNEKLFF. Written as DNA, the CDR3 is TGTGCCAGCGTAAGGGGAACTAATGAAAAACTGTTTTTT.

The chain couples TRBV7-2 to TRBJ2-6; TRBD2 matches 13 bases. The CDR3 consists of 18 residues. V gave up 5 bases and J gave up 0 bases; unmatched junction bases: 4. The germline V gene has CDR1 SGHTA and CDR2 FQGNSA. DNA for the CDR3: TGTGCCAGCAGCCAGGGACTAGCGGGGCCCTCTGGGGCCAACGTCCTGACTTTC. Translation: CASSQGLAGPSGANVLTF.

This CDR3 reads CATSDPGTGAAETQYF. The CDR3 DNA is TGTGCCACCAGTGACCCTGGGACAGGGGCGGCGGAGACCCAGTACTTC. J is TRBJ2-5 and V is TRBV24-1, with 10 positions matching TRBD1. The CDR3 runs 16 residues. Trimming at V came to 4 bases and at J to 5 bases, leaving 9 bases not matched to a gene. The germline V gene has CDR1 KGHDR and CDR2 SFDVKD.

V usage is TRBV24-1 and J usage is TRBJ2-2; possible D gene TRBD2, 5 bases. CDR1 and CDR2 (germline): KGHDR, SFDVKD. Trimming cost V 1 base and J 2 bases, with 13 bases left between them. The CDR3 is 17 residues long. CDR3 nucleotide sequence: TGTGCCACCAGTGATTTTGGGCTAGCTGAAAACACCGGGGAGCTGTTTTTT. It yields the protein CATSDFGLAENTGELFF.

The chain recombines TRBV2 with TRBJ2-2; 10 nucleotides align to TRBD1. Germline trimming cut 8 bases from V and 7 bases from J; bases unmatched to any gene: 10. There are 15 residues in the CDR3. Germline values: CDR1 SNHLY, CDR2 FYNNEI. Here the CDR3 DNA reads TGTGCCAGCCGGGAAGGGACAGGGGTTATCGGGGAGCTGTTTTTT. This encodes CASREGTGVIGELFF.